This T cell receptor (beta chain) originates from a study of CD8 T cells in ankylosing spondylitis. TCRdb reprocessed the 5' RACE reads via MiXCR and lists one record per CDR3 protein. Among around 770,000 distinct CDR3 sequences, over 9.5% were seen once, and the ten largest hold roughly 0.51%. Comments on this clonotype: Its cognate antigen is unknown.

Study-wide points: A motif in TCR beta, a set of about 8 highly homologous variants, appeared characteristic of ankylosing spondylitis blood.

Material for sequencing was blood, either unsorted or a sorted T cell fraction (not recorded which). The source of this sequence is a male donor with ankylosing spondylitis.

The CDR3 sequence is CSAPDRGREKLFF. CDR3 coding DNA: TGCAGTGCCCCAGACAGGGGGCGTGAAAAACTGTTTTTT. This chain connects TRBV20-1 to TRBJ1-4; 10 bases map to TRBD1. CDR1 and CDR2 (germline): DFQATT, SNEGSKA (reference sequence). The CDR3 length is 13 residues. With 6 bases clipped from V and 7 bases from J, the junction kept 5 bases outside the gene matches.